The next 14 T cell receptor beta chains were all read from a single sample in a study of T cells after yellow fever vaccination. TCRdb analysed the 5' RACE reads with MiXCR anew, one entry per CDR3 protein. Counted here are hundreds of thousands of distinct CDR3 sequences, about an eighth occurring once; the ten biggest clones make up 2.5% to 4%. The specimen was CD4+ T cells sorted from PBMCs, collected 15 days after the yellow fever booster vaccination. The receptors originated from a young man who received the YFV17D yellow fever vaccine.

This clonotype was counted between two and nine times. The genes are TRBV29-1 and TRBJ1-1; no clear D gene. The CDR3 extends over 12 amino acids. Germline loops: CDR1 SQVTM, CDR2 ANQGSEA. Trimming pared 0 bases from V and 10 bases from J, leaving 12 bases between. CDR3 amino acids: CSVEDPSSGAFF. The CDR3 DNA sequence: TGCAGCGTTGAAGATCCCTCATCGGGAGCTTTCTTT.

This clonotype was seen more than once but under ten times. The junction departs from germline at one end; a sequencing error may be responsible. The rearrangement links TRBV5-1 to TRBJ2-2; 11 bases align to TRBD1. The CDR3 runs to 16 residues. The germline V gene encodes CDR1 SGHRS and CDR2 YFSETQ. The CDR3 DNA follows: TGCGCCAGCACCTTGCGGACAGGGGGCGGAACCGGGGAGCTGTTTTTT. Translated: CASTLRTGGGTGELFF.

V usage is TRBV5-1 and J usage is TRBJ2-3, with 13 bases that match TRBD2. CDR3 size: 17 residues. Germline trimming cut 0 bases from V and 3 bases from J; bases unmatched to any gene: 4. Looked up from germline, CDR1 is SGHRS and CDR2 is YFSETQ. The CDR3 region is CASSLGLAGGWTDTQYF. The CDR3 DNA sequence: TGCGCCAGCAGCTTGGGACTAGCGGGGGGCTGGACAGATACGCAGTATTTT.

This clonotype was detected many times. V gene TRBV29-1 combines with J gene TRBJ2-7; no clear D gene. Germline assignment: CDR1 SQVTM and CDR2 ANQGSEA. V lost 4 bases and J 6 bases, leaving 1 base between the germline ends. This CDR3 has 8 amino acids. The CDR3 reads CSVGEQYV. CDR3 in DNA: TGCAGCGTTGGCGAGCAGTACGTC.

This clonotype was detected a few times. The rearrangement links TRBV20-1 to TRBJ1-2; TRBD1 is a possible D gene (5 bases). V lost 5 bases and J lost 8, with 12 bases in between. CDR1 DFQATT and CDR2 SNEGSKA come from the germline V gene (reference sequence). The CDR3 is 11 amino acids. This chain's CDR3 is CSAGEGAGYTF. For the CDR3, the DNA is TGCAGTGCTGGGGAAGGGGCCGGCTACACCTTC.

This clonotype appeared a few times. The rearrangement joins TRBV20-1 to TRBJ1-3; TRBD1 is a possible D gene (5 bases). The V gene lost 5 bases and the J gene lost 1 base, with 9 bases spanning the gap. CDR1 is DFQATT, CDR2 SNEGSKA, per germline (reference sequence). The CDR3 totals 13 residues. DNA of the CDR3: TGCAGTGCTGTGGGGCGGTCTGGAAACACCATATATTTT. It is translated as CSAVGRSGNTIYF.

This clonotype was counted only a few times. CDR3 sequence: CSASTPGTGRTYEQYF. In DNA, the CDR3 is TGCAGTGCTAGTACCCCCGGGACAGGGAGGACCTACGAGCAGTACTTC. This chain links TRBV20-1 with TRBJ2-7, with TRBD1 identical over 9 bases. The germline V gene encodes CDR1 DFQATT and CDR2 SNEGSKA (reference sequence). The CDR3 is 16 residues long. J lost 2 bases, V lost 3 bases, and 11 bases had no gene match.

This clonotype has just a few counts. This chain's CDR3 is CASRAAGGDEQYF. CDR3 bases: TGTGCCAGCAGGGCCGCGGGGGGCGACGAGCAGTACTTC. V gene TRBV25-1 combines with J gene TRBJ2-7; the match to TRBD2 covers 8 bases. The CDR3 runs 13 residues. V lost 6 bases to trimming and J lost 5 bases; unmatched junction nucleotides: 6. In germline, CDR1 is MGHDK, CDR2 SYGVNS.

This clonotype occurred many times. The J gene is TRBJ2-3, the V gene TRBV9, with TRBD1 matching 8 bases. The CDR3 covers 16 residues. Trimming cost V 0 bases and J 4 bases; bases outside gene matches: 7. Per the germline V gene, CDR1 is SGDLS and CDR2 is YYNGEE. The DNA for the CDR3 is TGTGCCAGCAGCGTAGGAGGAGGACAGGGTGCAGATACGCAGTATTTT. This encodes CASSVGGGQGADTQYF.

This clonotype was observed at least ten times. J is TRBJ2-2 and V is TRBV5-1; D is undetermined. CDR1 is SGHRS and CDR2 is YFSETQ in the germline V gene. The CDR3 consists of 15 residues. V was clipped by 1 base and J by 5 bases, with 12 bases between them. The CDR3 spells CASSLSPPGTGELFF. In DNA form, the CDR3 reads TGCGCCAGCAGCTTGTCCCCCCCGGGTACCGGGGAGCTGTTTTTT.

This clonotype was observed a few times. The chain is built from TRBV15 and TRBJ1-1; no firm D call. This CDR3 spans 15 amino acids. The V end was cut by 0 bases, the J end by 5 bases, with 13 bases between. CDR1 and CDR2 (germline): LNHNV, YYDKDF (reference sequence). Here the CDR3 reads CATSRDSDHGTEAFF. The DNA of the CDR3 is TGTGCCACCAGCAGAGATTCGGATCACGGGACTGAAGCTTTCTTT.

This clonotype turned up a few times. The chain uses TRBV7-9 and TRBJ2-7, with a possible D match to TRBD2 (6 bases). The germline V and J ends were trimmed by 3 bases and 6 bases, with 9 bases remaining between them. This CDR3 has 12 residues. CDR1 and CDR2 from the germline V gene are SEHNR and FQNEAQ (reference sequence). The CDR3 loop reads CASSLIGGEQYF. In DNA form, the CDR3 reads TGTGCCAGCAGCTTGATCGGGGGCGAGCAGTACTTC.

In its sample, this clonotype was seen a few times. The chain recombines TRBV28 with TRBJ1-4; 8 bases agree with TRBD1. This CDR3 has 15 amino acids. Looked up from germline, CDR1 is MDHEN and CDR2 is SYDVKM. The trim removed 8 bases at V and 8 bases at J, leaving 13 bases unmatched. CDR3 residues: CASRHVQGAGEKLFF. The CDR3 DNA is TGTGCCAGCCGTCATGTGCAGGGGGCAGGCGAAAAACTGTTTTTT. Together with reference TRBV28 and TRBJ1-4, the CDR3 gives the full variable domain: DVKVTQSSRYLVKRTGEKVFLECVQDMDHENMFWYRQDPGLGLRLIYFSYDVKMKEKGDIPEGYSVSREKKERFSLILESASTNQTSMYLCASRHVQGAGEKLFFGSGTQLSVL.

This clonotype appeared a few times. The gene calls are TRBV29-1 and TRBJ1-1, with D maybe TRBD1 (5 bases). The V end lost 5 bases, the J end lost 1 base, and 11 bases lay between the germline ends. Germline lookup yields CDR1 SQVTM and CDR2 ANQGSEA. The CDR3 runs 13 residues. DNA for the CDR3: TGCAGCGTTAAGGGTAGGGGGAACACTGAAGCTTTCTTT. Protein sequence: CSVKGRGNTEAFF.